The entry that follows covers one T cell receptor beta chain sequence. In the authors' workflow: The assay estimated nucleated cells by amplifying reference gene primers. Measured with immunoSEQ multiplex PCR; TCRdb has only the in-frame clones, and not every one. The V and J calls and clone size are taken from that table; D and trimming were inferred from the DNA. The sample holds around 450,000 clones, around 89% seen once. The data stem from a study of blood T cell repertoires in COVID-19. Study details: Samples of COVID-19 (acute and convalescent) were obtained from the United States, Italy and Spain.

Germline V lookup: CDR1 MDHEN, CDR2 SYDVKM. V dropped 3 bases and J dropped 0 bases, with 8 bases sitting between them. The CDR3 is 14 amino acids. The source is a woman aged 30 to 39 with acute or convalescent COVID-19. The V call is TRBV28, the J call TRBJ1-2; D remains unclear. Sequencing was carried out using peripheral blood. As DNA, the CDR3 is TGTGCCAGCAGTTTGACAACGCCTAACTATGGCTACACCTTC. It translates to CASSLTTPNYGYTF.